A selection of T cell receptor beta chains follows, all from one sample in a study of cytomegalovirus exposure and HLA in healthy donors. Assay: immunoSEQ multiplex PCR; the TCRdb copy retains only in-frame clones and omits some. Of about 160,000 clones listed, approximately 80% are singletons. Source material: PBMCs. The receptors were gathered from a woman aged 40 to 50 in good health and CMV-seropositive. Each CDR3 is given with its conserved first and last residue. The order of the fields is D gene, J gene, clone size, V gene, CDR3 DNA, CDR3 protein. The D gene is left open where the match is weak. Clone size is not always given. Where it is, it says once, few, many or a class for expanded clones.

>-|TRBJ2-1|-|TRBV7-8
TGTGCCAGCAGCTTAGTCGTTAGCGCGAGTGAGCAGTTCTTC
CASSLVVSASEQFF
>TRBD1|TRBJ1-2|-|TRBV20-1
TGCAGGGGACAGGCGGTGAGAAGCTACACCTTC
CRGQAVRSYTF
>-|TRBJ2-3|-|TRBV7-2
TGTGCCAGCAGCTTAAATGGGGTGCGATCAGGGCAAGATACGCAGTATTTT
CASSLNGVRSGQDTQYF
>TRBD2|TRBJ2-3|-|TRBV19
TGTGCCAGTAACATAGCGGGGGGGCTGGGCACAGATACGCAGTATTTT
CASNIAGGLGTDTQYF
>-|TRBJ1-3|-|TRBV30
TGTGCCTGGAGTGAGGGGGTTGGAAACACCATATATTTT
CAWSEGVGNTIYF
>-|TRBJ1-2|-|TRBV28
TGTGCCAGCAGTCACCGTCCCCGCGTGGAGTATGGCTACACCTTC
CASSHRPRVEYGYTF
>TRBD1|TRBJ1-2|-|TRBV7-2
TGTGCCAGCAGCCTGGACAGGGTAGGCGGCTACACCTTC
CASSLDRVGGYTF
>TRBD1|TRBJ1-6|-|TRBV5-1
TGCGCCAGCAGCTTACGGACAGGGGATTCACCCCTCCACTTT
CASSLRTGDSPLHF
>-|TRBJ2-1|-|TRBV19
TGTGCCAGTAAACAGGGGGGGGGCTACAATGAGCAGTTCTTC
CASKQGGGYNEQFF
>TRBD1|TRBJ1-2|few|TRBV28
TGTGCCAGCAGTAAGACAGGGGACTATGGCTACACCTTC
CASSKTGDYGYTF
>-|TRBJ1-1|-|TRBV19
TGTGCCAGTAGAGCCGCCTGGGCGGGGGGGAACACTGAAGCTTTCTTT
CASRAAWAGGNTEAFF
>-|TRBJ1-2|-|TRBV7-9
TGTGCCAGCAGCTTCCATCGAGAGACGGACTATGGATTTGGCTACACCTTC
CASSFHRETDYGFGYTF
>-|TRBJ2-2|-|TRBV19
TGTGCCAGTTCCTCGGGCCCGGGGGCGAACACCGGGGAGCTGTTTTTT
CASSSGPGANTGELFF
>TRBD1|TRBJ1-1|-|TRBV6-1
TGTGCCGGAAGGCGTTCGACAGGGCTTCACACTGAAGCTTTCTTT
CAGRRSTGLHTEAFF
>TRBD1|TRBJ1-3|-|TRBV5-6
TGTGCCAGCAGCTTGGACAGGGGCGAGGGAAACACCATATATTTT
CASSLDRGEGNTIYF
>-|TRBJ2-7|-|TRBV6-6
TGTGCCAGCAGACCTCGAGAAGGGAGTTACGAGCAGTACTTC
CASRPREGSYEQYF
>-|TRBJ1-2|-|TRBV30
TGTGCCTGGAGCGAGACAGTCTTTAACTATGGCTACACCTTC
CAWSETVFNYGYTF
>-|TRBJ2-3|-|TRBV9
TGTGCCAGCAGCGATACAAGAGGTACAGATACGCAGTATTTT
CASSDTRGTDTQYF
>TRBD1|TRBJ1-1|-|TRBV4-1
TGCGCCAGCAGCGCCCTGGGACAGAGCACTGAAGCTTTCTTT
CASSALGQSTEAFF
>TRBD1|TRBJ1-6|-|TRBV6-1
TGTGCCAGCAGTGAATATTCCGGACAGGGCTTGAATTCACCCCTCCACTTT
CASSEYSGQGLNSPLHF
>-|TRBJ2-1|once|TRBV28
TGTGCCAGCAGTTTATTCAAAACAGGGAGCTCCTACAATGAGCAGTTCTTC
CASSLFKTGSSYNEQFF
>TRBD1|TRBJ1-5|-|TRBV27
TGTGCCAGCAGGAGGACAGGGCCAACTGAGGTAGGCAATCAGCCCCAGCATTTT
CASRRTGPTEVGNQPQHF
>TRBD1|TRBJ1-1|-|TRBV19
TGTGCCAGTAGTAGACAGGGGTTGAACACTGAAGCTTTCTTT
CASSRQGLNTEAFF
>-|TRBJ1-2|-|TRBV7-3
TGTGCCAGCAGCCCTCGCCAGGGCTATGGCTACACCTTC
CASSPRQGYGYTF
>-|TRBJ2-7|-|TRBV19
TGTGCCAGTAGTCAGCTGGCGGGAACCTACGAGCAGTACTTC
CASSQLAGTYEQYF
>TRBD1|TRBJ2-7|-|TRBV19
TGTGCCAGTAGTACAAACCCGACAGGGGACGAGCAGTACTTC
CASSTNPTGDEQYF
>TRBD1|TRBJ2-5|-|TRBV7-2
TGTGCCAGCAGCTTATGGACAGGGGGGCAAGAGACCCAGTACTTC
CASSLWTGGQETQYF
>-|TRBJ2-2|-|TRBV5-1
TGCGCCAGCAGCCCGGACCTACAGGGTCCACCGAATCGGGAGCTGTTTTTT
CASSPDLQGPPNRELFF
>-|TRBJ1-5|-|TRBV6-1
TGTGCCAGCAGTGACGACAAGCGGACAGTTCTTAGCAATCAGCCCCAGCATTTT
CASSDDKRTVLSNQPQHF
>-|TRBJ2-3|-|TRBV15
TGTGCCACCAGCAGAGATCCTACTTATACGCAGTATTTT
CATSRDPTYTQYF
>-|TRBJ1-2|-|TRBV9
TGTGCCAGCTCCGAGTCGGGGCGGGGCGGCTACACCTTC
CASSESGRGGYTF
>-|TRBJ2-3|-|TRBV6-6
TGTGCCAGCAGCCAACTAGGTGATACGCAGTATTTT
CASSQLGDTQYF
>-|TRBJ1-1|many|TRBV6-5
TGTGCCAGCAGTACCCCGGGTCCAGCTTTCTTT
CASSTPGPAFF
>-|TRBJ2-6|-|TRBV29-1
TGCAGCGCCGAGGCGGGGGCCAACGTCCTGACTTTC
CSAEAGANVLTF
>-|TRBJ1-2|-|TRBV6-5
TGTGCCAGCAGTTATCGGGGCTATGGCTACACCTTC
CASSYRGYGYTF
>TRBD1|TRBJ1-2|-|TRBV30
TGTGCCTGGAGGGGGGAGATACAGGGGGCCTATGGCTACACCTTC
CAWRGEIQGAYGYTF
>-|TRBJ1-2|-|TRBV14
TGTGCCAGCAGCAGGGACTCCTATGGCTACACCTTC
CASSRDSYGYTF
>-|TRBJ2-7|-|TRBV4-2
TGTGCCAGCAGCCAAGACCCACAACTAGTTTGCGAGCAGTACTTC
CASSQDPQLVCEQYF
>-|TRBJ1-1|-|TRBV10-3
TGTGCCATCAGTGCCGGAGTAACAGGGGAAGCTTTCTTT
CAISAGVTGEAFF
>-|TRBJ1-2|-|TRBV20-1
TGCAGTGCCTTAGAAGCAGGGGGCTACACCTTC
CSALEAGGYTF
>-|TRBJ2-5|-|TRBV4-1
TGCGCCAGCAGCCAAGGCCTTACAGGGTCAGAGACCCAGTACTTC
CASSQGLTGSETQYF
>-|TRBJ1-2|-|TRBV7-2
TGTGCCAGCAGCTCCGCGGCAGGGGCCCCCTATGGCTACACCTTC
CASSSAAGAPYGYTF
>TRBD1|TRBJ2-1|-|TRBV5-1
TGCGCCAGCAGCTTGGGGACAGGGGCTGGTGAGCAGTTCTTC
CASSLGTGAGEQFF
>-|TRBJ1-2|-|TRBV15
TGTGCCACCAGCAGAGATAGAGGAGGGAACTATGGCTACACCTTC
CATSRDRGGNYGYTF
>TRBD1|TRBJ1-2|-|TRBV7-2
TGTGCCAGCAGCTTAGGTGGGACAGGCCCGATCGCCTATGGCTACACCTTC
CASSLGGTGPIAYGYTF
>TRBD1|TRBJ1-2|-|TRBV5-4
TGTGCCAGCAGCTTGGGGGGGACAGTTTATGGCTACACCTTC
CASSLGGTVYGYTF
>TRBD2|TRBJ2-2|-|TRBV7-6
TGTGCCAGCAGCCTAGCGGCGACAATCACCGGGGAGCTGTTTTTT
CASSLAATITGELFF
>TRBD1|TRBJ2-7|few|TRBV27
TGTGCCAGCAGTTTGGGACAGAGCATGTACTTC
CASSLGQSMYF
>-|TRBJ1-1|-|TRBV5-1
TGCGCCAGCAGCCCATTCGTGGGCCAGGGGAACACTGAAGCTTTCTTT
CASSPFVGQGNTEAFF
>-|TRBJ1-6|-|TRBV30
TGTGCCTGGAGTGTACTAGGAGGGCATTCACCCCTCCACTTT
CAWSVLGGHSPLHF
>TRBD1|TRBJ2-2|-|TRBV19
TGTGCCAGTAGGAGGGACAGAAACACCGGGGAGCTGTTTTTT
CASRRDRNTGELFF
>TRBD1|TRBJ1-2|-|TRBV29-1
TGCAGCATTAGGACAGGGCTCAGCTATGGCTACACCTTC
CSIRTGLSYGYTF
>-|TRBJ2-4|-|TRBV19
TGTGCCAGTAGTATCGGGGGACGGAGAGCCAAAAACATTCAGTACTTC
CASSIGGRRAKNIQYF
>TRBD2|TRBJ2-3|-|TRBV5-1
TGCGCCAGCAGCTTGGGTAGCGGGGGCCACACAGATACGCAGTATTTT
CASSLGSGGHTDTQYF
>-|TRBJ1-1|once|TRBV28
TGTGCCAGCAGTTTAGCGGATGCGGGGGGAGGGAGTAAGGCTTTCTTT
CASSLADAGGGSKAFF
>-|TRBJ1-6|-|TRBV5-5
TGTGCCAGCAGCGCCTACAGGGCCGTCTATAATTCACCCCTCCACTTT
CASSAYRAVYNSPLHF
>-|TRBJ2-7|-|TRBV6-5
TGTGCCAGCAGTTCCCCGTACGAGCAGTACTTC
CASSSPYEQYF
>-|TRBJ1-1|-|TRBV5-1
TGCGCCAGCGGCCCACGGACAATGAACACTGAAGCTTTCTTT
CASGPRTMNTEAFF
>-|TRBJ2-7|-|TRBV29-1
TGCAGCGTTGAGGATCGGGGGAGGAACTCCTACGAGCAGTACTTC
CSVEDRGRNSYEQYF